This TCR beta chain emerged from a study of response to subunit inactivated influenza vaccine. Study-wide points: Each seasonal flu vaccination may recruit only limited new T cells, authors suggested.

TCRdb used MiXCR to reprocess the RT-PCR reads, holding one entry per CDR3 protein. The sample includes approximately 520,000 distinct CDR3 sequences, 25% of them seen just once. Notes on this clonotype: Its antigen is as yet unknown.

There are 12 residues in the CDR3. V was shortened by 8 bases and J by 2 bases, with 7 bases between the two germline ends. The source is a man in his forties or fifties who received an inactivated influenza vaccine. The V gene is TRBV12-3 or TRBV12-4, the J gene TRBJ1-5; D uncertain. Here the sequenced sample was CD4+ T cells sorted from PBMCs, taken about 5 days after vaccination. The CDR3 sequence: CASSVGNQPQHF. The DNA for the CDR3 is TGTGCCAGCTCCGTTGGCAATCAGCCCCAGCATTTT.